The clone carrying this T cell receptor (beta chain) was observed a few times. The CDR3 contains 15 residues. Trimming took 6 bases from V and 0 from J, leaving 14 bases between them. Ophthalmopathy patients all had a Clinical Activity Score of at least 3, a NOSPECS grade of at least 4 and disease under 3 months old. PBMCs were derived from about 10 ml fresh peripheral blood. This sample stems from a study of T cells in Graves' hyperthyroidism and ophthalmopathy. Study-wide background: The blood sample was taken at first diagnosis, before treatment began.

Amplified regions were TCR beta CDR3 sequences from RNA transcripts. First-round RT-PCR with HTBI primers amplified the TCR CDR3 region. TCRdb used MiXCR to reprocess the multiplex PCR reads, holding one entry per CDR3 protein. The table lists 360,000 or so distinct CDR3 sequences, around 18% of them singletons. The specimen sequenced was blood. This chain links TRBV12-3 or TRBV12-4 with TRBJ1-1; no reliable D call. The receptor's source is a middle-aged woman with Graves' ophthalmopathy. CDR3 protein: CASRTFGGLNTEAFF. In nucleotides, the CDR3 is TGTGCCAGCAGAACCTTTGGCGGATTGAACACTGAAGCTTTCTTT.